Listed below are T cell receptor beta chains from one sample, sequenced in a study of cytomegalovirus exposure and HLA in healthy donors. Profiling relied on immunoSEQ multiplex PCR, and the TCRdb table lists in-frame clones only, not all of them. This sample carries 110,000 or so clones, 82% of them seen once, and the ten largest clones take roughly 2.6%. The specimen was PBMCs. These receptors came from a woman between 18 and 30 years old in good health and CMV-seronegative. The CDR3 runs from the conserved cysteine through the conserved F or W. D genes are given only for firm matches. A clone size is listed for some rows: how often the clone was seen (once, few, many), or a class if it is expanded.

J gene,V gene,clone size,D gene,CDR3 DNA,CDR3 protein
TRBJ2-7,TRBV28,.,.,TGTGCCAGCAGTAAAACAGGCGAAACCCTCTCCTACGAGCAGTACTTC,CASSKTGETLSYEQYF
TRBJ1-5,TRBV9,.,.,TGTGCCAGCAGCTTGGGGCGCAATCAGCCCCAGCATTTT,CASSLGRNQPQHF
TRBJ2-7,TRBV11-2,.,TRBD2,TGTGCCAGCAGCTTCGGGACTAGCCACTACGAGCAGTACTTC,CASSFGTSHYEQYF
TRBJ1-1,TRBV10-3,.,TRBD1,TGTGCCATCAGGACAGGGGAGGGCACTGAAGCTTTCTTT,CAIRTGEGTEAFF
TRBJ2-2,TRBV7-2,.,.,TGTGCCAGCAGCTTAGATGCTCCTGCGGCGCGCACCGGGGAGCTGTTTTTT,CASSLDAPAARTGELFF
TRBJ1-1,TRBV6-1,.,.,TGTGCCAGCAGTGATAGAGGAGACGCTGAAGCTTTCTTT,CASSDRGDAEAFF
TRBJ1-5,TRBV5-8,.,TRBD1,TGTGCCAGCAGCTTGGATAAATTGACAGGGTTGGGACAGCCCCAGCATTTT,CASSLDKLTGLGQPQHF
TRBJ1-1,TRBV6-4,.,TRBD1,TGTGCCAGCAGAGGACAGGTGAACACTGAAGCTTTCTTT,CASRGQVNTEAFF
TRBJ2-7,TRBV14,.,.,TGTGCCAGCAGCCCAATAGCCAACTCCTACGAGCAGTACTTC,CASSPIANSYEQYF
TRBJ1-1,TRBV7-9,.,.,TGTGCCAGCAGCTTAGGGCAGGGATCCACTGAAGCTTTCTTT,CASSLGQGSTEAFF
TRBJ1-4,TRBV19,.,TRBD1,TGTGCCAGTAGTGCCCCCGGACAGGCTGCAACTAATGAAAAACTGTTTTTT,CASSAPGQAATNEKLFF
TRBJ2-7,TRBV20-1,once,.,TGCAGTGCTAGCCCCGCGGGCGAGCAGTACTTC,CSASPAGEQYF
TRBJ2-2,TRBV7-2,.,.,TGTGCCAGCAGCTTAGTTTCGGGGAACACCGGGGAGCTGTTTTTT,CASSLVSGNTGELFF
TRBJ2-7,TRBV5-1,.,.,TGCGCCAGCAACAGGGACAACGACTACGAGCAGTACTTC,CASNRDNDYEQYF
TRBJ2-7,TRBV27,.,.,TGTGCCAGCAGTCCCCCCCTCGGAGGCACCTTCTCCTACGAGCAGTACTTC,CASSPPLGGTFSYEQYF
TRBJ1-2,TRBV19,.,.,TGTGCCAGTAGTATGTGGGAGGGTTCCCTATATGGCTACACCTTC,CASSMWEGSLYGYTF
TRBJ1-1,TRBV6-5,.,.,TGTGCCAGCACGAGGGGGTCAGGGATCACTGAAGCTTTCTTT,CASTRGSGITEAFF
TRBJ1-5,TRBV5-8,.,.,TGTGCCAGCAGCTTGGCGGGGGGGTATAGCAATCAGCCCCAGCATTTT,CASSLAGGYSNQPQHF
TRBJ1-5,TRBV6-1,few,.,TGTGCCAGCAGTGAGAACCGACAGACTAGCAATCAGCCCCAGCATTTT,CASSENRQTSNQPQHF
TRBJ2-1,TRBV6-1,.,TRBD2,TGTGCCAGCAGGGTACTAGCGGGAGTGTTCAATGAGCAGTTCTTC,CASRVLAGVFNEQFF
TRBJ1-2,TRBV6-5,few,.,TGTGCCAGCAGTTACGTCAAGGGAGGGGGCTATGGCTACACCTTC,CASSYVKGGGYGYTF
TRBJ2-7,TRBV27,.,TRBD2,TGTGCCAGCAGGAGGTTGGCGGGGGGGTGGGACGAGCAGTACTTC,CASRRLAGGWDEQYF
TRBJ2-1,TRBV15,.,.,TGTGCCACCAGCAGAGGACCCGCGACAGCGTACAATGAGCAGTTCTTC,CATSRGPATAYNEQFF
TRBJ2-7,TRBV6-5,.,TRBD2,TGTGCCAGCACAAGAGAAGCGGGAGTTTCCGAGCAGTACTTC,CASTREAGVSEQYF
TRBJ1-2,TRBV28,.,TRBD1,TGTGCCAGCAGTTTTTCCATAACCGGGACAGGGCCCGGCTACACCTTC,CASSFSITGTGPGYTF
TRBJ1-1,TRBV7-7,few,.,TGTGCCAGCAGCTCTGGGCTGAACACTGAAGCTTTCTTT,CASSSGLNTEAFF
TRBJ2-7,TRBV18,once,.,TGTGCCAGCTCACCACCTATGCCAGGAGGTGTCTACGAGCAGTACTTC,CASSPPMPGGVYEQYF
TRBJ2-3,TRBV13,.,TRBD2,TGTGCCAGCAGCTTGAGACTAGCGGGGGGCACAGATACGCAGTATTTT,CASSLRLAGGTDTQYF
TRBJ2-5,TRBV18,.,.,TGTGCCAGCTCACCACAGAGAACTGGAGAGGAGACCCAGTACTTC,CASSPQRTGEETQYF
TRBJ2-3,TRBV19,.,TRBD2,TGTGCCAGTAATACCCTGACTAGCGGCACAGATACGCAGTATTTT,CASNTLTSGTDTQYF
TRBJ1-1,TRBV27,.,.,TGTGCCAGCAGGCACAGGTTCATGAACACTGAAGCTTTCTTT,CASRHRFMNTEAFF
TRBJ1-2,TRBV29-1,.,.,TGCAGCGTTGACCCTGGGAGCTATGGCTACACCTTC,CSVDPGSYGYTF
TRBJ1-2,TRBV5-6,.,.,TGTGCCAGCAGCTTGACAGCCTACTATGGCTACACCTTC,CASSLTAYYGYTF
TRBJ2-1,TRBV5-1,few,.,TGCGCCAGCAGCTTGATGAGTAGCTCCTACAATGAGCAGTTCTTC,CASSLMSSSYNEQFF
TRBJ1-4,TRBV28,.,.,TGTGCCAGCAGTTTGACTCATGAAAAACTGTTTTTT,CASSLTHEKLFF
TRBJ2-7,TRBV28,.,.,TGTGCCAGCAGATCAGGGGGGTCCTACGAGCAGTACTTC,CASRSGGSYEQYF
TRBJ1-1,TRBV10-3,.,.,TGTGCCATCAGTGAGTCGATACCCAGGGGAACTGAAGCTTTCTTT,CAISESIPRGTEAFF
TRBJ2-7,TRBV11-3,.,TRBD1,TGTGCCAGCAGCACTGGGACAGCCGCCGAGCAGTACTTC,CASSTGTAAEQYF